The rows below give T cell receptor beta chains drawn from one sample of a study of breast tumors, draining lymph nodes, adjacent tissues. TCRdb processed the multiplex PCR reads anew with MiXCR; each CDR3 protein has one entry. The sample records 65,000 to 80,000 distinct CDR3 sequences, about 21% being singletons. The material sequenced was axillary lymph node tissue. The receptors were sampled from a female donor with breast cancer. Some clones in this sample may be carry-over from other donors' samples. The CDR3 runs from the conserved cysteine through the conserved F or W. A D gene is named only where the DNA matches it firmly. Rows give clone size only sometimes, using once, few, many, or a class for an expanded clone.

v_call	j_call	clone_size	d_call	cdr3_nt	cdr3_aa
TRBV24-1	TRBJ2-1	many	.	TGTGCCACCAGTGAGCTACGACCCGGGGCCAATGAGCAGTTCTTC	CATSELRPGANEQFF
TRBV10-3	TRBJ2-5	many	TRBD2	TGTGCCATCAGTGAGTCCTCGGCTAGCGGCGGGACCCAGTACTTC	CAISESSASGGTQYF
TRBV7-2	TRBJ1-2	many	.	TGTGCCAGCAGCTTAGGGGGCGCGGGGTGGTATGGCTACACCTTC	CASSLGGAGWYGYTF
TRBV6-2/TRBV6-3	TRBJ1-5	few	.	TGTGCCAGCAGTTATGGGGGAGGACGGTATAGCAATCAGCCCCAGCATTTT	CASSYGGGRYSNQPQHF
TRBV5-4	TRBJ1-3	many	TRBD1	TGTGCCAGCAGCAAGACAGGGGCCGGGGGGGGAAACACCATATATTTT	CASSKTGAGGGNTIYF
TRBV30	TRBJ2-7	.	.	TGTGCCGGGAGTGTTGGGCCCTACTACGAGCAGTACTTC	CAGSVGPYYEQYF
TRBV11-2	TRBJ2-5	many	.	TGTGCCAGCAGCCCCCCGGCGGGATGGGGGGAGACCCAGTACTTC	CASSPPAGWGETQYF
TRBV4-3	TRBJ2-6	many	TRBD1	TGCGCCAGCAGCCTCGACAGGGGGCTGGCTGGGGCCAACGTCCTGACTTTC	CASSLDRGLAGANVLTF
TRBV7-9	TRBJ2-7	many	TRBD1	TGTGCCAGCAGCTCTCGACAGGGAAGGGTCGACGAGCAGTACTTC	CASSSRQGRVDEQYF
TRBV6-5	TRBJ2-2	.	.	TGTACCGGAAACTGGCGGAACCCCGTGTGTTCCGTTCCGTCCGGGGAGCTGTTTTTT	CTGNWRNPVCSVPSGELFF
TRBV7-3	TRBJ2-2	.	TRBD1	TGTGCCAGCAGCCCACTTACAGGGGTTTCCGGGGAGCTGTTTTTT	CASSPLTGVSGELFF
TRBV20-1	TRBJ2-3	many	.	TGCAGTGCACGGTCGGGTGGGGCAGATACGCAGTATTTT	CSARSGGADTQYF
TRBV12-3/TRBV12-4	TRBJ2-3	.	.	TGTGCCGGCAGTCCGGGGCTAGCTTCAGATACGCAGTATTTT	CAGSPGLASDTQYF
TRBV28	TRBJ2-5	.	.	TGTGCCAGCAGTTTTTGGACTCGCCCTGAGGAGACCCAGTACTTC	CASSFWTRPEETQYF
TRBV2	TRBJ2-3	many	.	TGTGCCAGCAGTGAACAGGGAGTAGCCACAGATACGCAGTATTTT	CASSEQGVATDTQYF
TRBV27	TRBJ2-7	many	.	TGTGCCAGCAGTTTGGCTGGCTACTCCTACGAGCAGTACTTC	CASSLAGYSYEQYF
TRBV7-8	TRBJ2-1	many	TRBD2	TGTGCCAGCAGCTTTATGGGACTAGCGGGAGTTGCTGAGCAGTTCTTC	CASSFMGLAGVAEQFF
TRBV5-1	TRBJ2-3	many	TRBD2	TGCGCCAGCAGCTCCCCGCCCCTAGCGGCCAGCACAGATACGCAGTATTTT	CASSSPPLAASTDTQYF
TRBV4-2	TRBJ2-7	many	TRBD2	TGTGCCAGCAGCCAAGATCTTCGAGCGGGAGGCGACGAGCAGTACTTC	CASSQDLRAGGDEQYF
TRBV6-6	TRBJ1-3	many	.	TGTGCCAGCAGATCAGGACAGACTGGAAACACCATATATTTT	CASRSGQTGNTIYF
TRBV12-3/TRBV12-4	TRBJ1-6	many	.	TGTGCCAGCACCCTTCGCGGGGGGGTGGTGAATTCACCCCTCCACTTT	CASTLRGGVVNSPLHF
TRBV7-2	TRBJ2-7	many	TRBD2	TGTGCCAGCAGCTTAGGACGACTAGCGGGATTATGCTTC	CASSLGRLAGLCF
TRBV7-7	TRBJ2-6	many	TRBD1	TGTGCTAGCAGCCCAGGACAGGGGGCGGGAGGGGCCAACGTCCTGACTTTC	CASSPGQGAGGANVLTF
TRBV11-3	TRBJ2-3	many	.	TGTGCCAGCAGCTTAGGCAGGGGATTAGATACGCAGTATTTT	CASSLGRGLDTQYF
TRBV9	TRBJ2-7	many	.	TGTGCCAGCAGCGTAGGAGGTCGGGGGGAGCAGTACTTC	CASSVGGRGEQYF
TRBV6-1	TRBJ2-3	many	.	TGTGCCAGCAAGGGGTTAGGAGATACGCAGTATTTT	CASKGLGDTQYF
TRBV20-1	TRBJ2-2	many	TRBD1	TGCAGTGCTAGGGGACAGGGTCGGGCCGGGGAGCTGTTTTTT	CSARGQGRAGELFF
TRBV2	TRBJ2-6	many	.	TGTGCCAGCGAGGGGGAGGCAGGGGCCAACGTCCTGACTTTC	CASEGEAGANVLTF
TRBV11-3	TRBJ2-7	many	TRBD2	TGTGCCAGCAGCTTAGTCGATTGGCGGGGGGGACTCCTCTACGAGCAGTACTTC	CASSLVDWRGGLLYEQYF
TRBV6-5	TRBJ2-7	many	.	TGTGCCAGCAGTTACCGACGGGACTACGAGCAGTACTTC	CASSYRRDYEQYF
TRBV19	TRBJ1-4	many	.	TGTGCCAGTGACCGCGGGGGCAGTGAAAAACTGTTTTTT	CASDRGGSEKLFF
TRBV20-1	TRBJ2-5	many	.	TGCAGTGCCCCTCCCAGCGACAGTCTCCAAGAGACCCAGTACTTC	CSAPPSDSLQETQYF
TRBV7-6	TRBJ2-3	many	.	TGTGCCAGCAGCTTCGAAACTAGCACAGATACGCAGTATTTT	CASSFETSTDTQYF
TRBV18	TRBJ1-2	.	TRBD1	TGTGCCAGCTCATCGGACAGGGGCCCTTCCAGTTATGGCTACACCTTC	CASSSDRGPSSYGYTF
TRBV5-8	TRBJ2-7	many	TRBD2	TGTGCCAGCAGCATGAAGACTAGCGGAGTTAACGAGCAGTACTTC	CASSMKTSGVNEQYF
TRBV6-2/TRBV6-3	TRBJ2-3	many	TRBD2	TGTGCCAGCAGTTACCGGACTAGCGGAAGAAGCACAGATACGCAGTATTTT	CASSYRTSGRSTDTQYF
TRBV19	TRBJ2-1	many	.	TGTGCCAGTAGTATTGAGGGGTCAGCCTACAATGAGCAGTTCTTC	CASSIEGSAYNEQFF
TRBV20-1	TRBJ2-1	many	.	TGCAGTGCTTCCCGGTCGGTCGGAGGGCAGTTCTTC	CSASRSVGGQFF
TRBV9	TRBJ1-4	many	.	TGTGCCAGCAGTGGTCAAGGGGAGCCCTCTAATGAAAAACTGTTTTTT	CASSGQGEPSNEKLFF
TRBV4-3	TRBJ1-6	many	.	TGCGCCAGCAGCCAAGATAACGGTCTTAGGGGTTCACCCCTCCACTTT	CASSQDNGLRGSPLHF
TRBV7-2	TRBJ1-4	many	.	TGTGCCAGCAGCCCGGGAGTTAATGAAAAACTGTTTTTT	CASSPGVNEKLFF
TRBV12-3/TRBV12-4	TRBJ1-6	many	.	TGTGCCAGTGGGGAGGGGGTAGGATCACCCCTCCACTTT	CASGEGVGSPLHF
TRBV2	TRBJ1-4	many	.	TGTGCCAGCAGTGACGTCGAGGGGGTCGGTCGGGAAAAACTGTTTTTT	CASSDVEGVGREKLFF
TRBV29-1	TRBJ2-1	many	.	TGCAGCGCCGGGACTTATCAGTTCTTC	CSAGTYQFF
TRBV29-1	TRBJ2-1	many	.	TGCAGCGCCATACTGGGCCATGCTAGCGATGAGCAGTTCTTC	CSAILGHASDEQFF
TRBV15	TRBJ1-6	once	TRBD1	TGTGCCACCAGCAGAGATAGAGGGGCTGACAGGGCTTATAATTCACCCCTCCACTTT	CATSRDRGADRAYNSPLHF
TRBV6-6	TRBJ2-4	few	.	TGTGCCAGCTACAAGACGTTTTACCGGGACGCCGCCAAAAACATTCAGTACTTC	CASYKTFYRDAAKNIQYF
TRBV28	TRBJ2-5	.	.	TGTGCCAGCAGCCTGGGCCCTTGGAGGGAGGCCCAGTACTTC	CASSLGPWREAQYF
TRBV20-1	TRBJ2-7	many	.	TGCAGTGCTAGAGACAAGGGGACGGTAGATTACTACGAGCAGTACTTC	CSARDKGTVDYYEQYF
TRBV9	TRBJ2-2	many	TRBD2	TGTGCCAGCAGCGTAGATCGGCGGGAGTTGCCCGGGGAGCTGTTTTTT	CASSVDRRELPGELFF
TRBV19	TRBJ2-1	many	TRBD2	TGTGCCAGTAGTATAGTCCGCGGGAGCTATGAGCAGTTCTTC	CASSIVRGSYEQFF
TRBV9	TRBJ2-2	many	TRBD2	TGTGCCAGCAGCCCTACTAGCGGGAGTGACACCGGGGAGCTGTTTTTT	CASSPTSGSDTGELFF
TRBV20-1	TRBJ2-2	many	.	TGCAGTGCTAGAGATTCGCGGAAGTCCGGGGAGCTGTTTTTT	CSARDSRKSGELFF